The rows below give T cell receptor beta chains drawn from one sample of a study of blood T cell repertoires in COVID-19. Generated by immunoSEQ multiplex PCR, the TCRdb table keeps only in-frame clones and is missing some. The top ten hold 3.4% of the sample, which has under 90,000 clones, nearly 90% seen once. The source material was peripheral blood. These TCRs come from a woman aged 45 to 65 with COVID-19, enrolled during active disease. CDR3s leave out the opening cysteine and the closing phenylalanine or tryptophan. The order of the fields is V gene, J gene, clone size, CDR3 protein. The size of a clone is reported for some rows only, either as once, few or many, or as a class for expanded clones.

>TRBV29-1|TRBJ2-2|NA
SASLTNTGELF
>TRBV4-1|TRBJ2-1|NA
ASSRGGLAALGNEQF
>TRBV27|TRBJ2-2|NA
ASSYRTGVVTGELF
>TRBV19|TRBJ2-7|once
ASSIHPRAGRYEQY
>TRBV7-9|TRBJ1-5|NA
ASSLGDSSNQPQH
>TRBV5-1|TRBJ1-1|NA
ASSLQGYTEAF
>TRBV28|TRBJ2-5|once
ASSFQETQY
>TRBV10-3|TRBJ2-2|NA
AISAPEGGEANTGELF
>TRBV28|TRBJ2-7|NA
AQRTPVHEQY
>TRBV24-1|TRBJ2-5|NA
ATSDRGQGEETQY
>TRBV5-1|TRBJ2-2|NA
ASSVAQFRTNTGELF
>TRBV4-1|TRBJ2-7|NA
ASRHLGGGTYEQY
>TRBV18|TRBJ1-5|NA
ASSPESGNQPQH
>TRBV7-8|TRBJ1-2|NA
ASSLGHGPGYGYT
>TRBV27|TRBJ2-2|NA
ASSLAGNGELF
>TRBV19|TRBJ2-1|NA
ASSPSGSSYNEQF
>TRBV6-6|TRBJ2-7|NA
ASNRGGEQY
>TRBV6-5|TRBJ2-3|NA
ASKGLAGTNTQY
>TRBV28|TRBJ2-7|NA
ASSSSGSLFYEQY
>TRBV27|TRBJ1-5|NA
ASSWARTGRNQPQH
>TRBV6-2/TRBV6-3|TRBJ2-2|once
ASSRTGGLTGELF
>TRBV24-1|TRBJ2-7|NA
ATSGGYEQY
>TRBV7-2|TRBJ1-5|NA
ASSSGQGANQPQH
>TRBV7-8|TRBJ2-7|few
ASSPLRSYEQY
>TRBV28|TRBJ2-4|NA
ASSTAALAKNIQY
>TRBV11-2|TRBJ2-1|NA
ASSPRLAGGSYNEQF
>TRBV6-1|TRBJ1-5|NA
ASSEGQGPRSQH
>TRBV24-1|TRBJ1-5|few
ATSEAGAGSQPQH
>TRBV7-9|TRBJ1-2|NA
ASSPTGPSGYT
>TRBV7-2|TRBJ1-5|NA
ASSITPTGNQPQH
>TRBV7-2|TRBJ2-7|few
ASSLVSSTYEQY
>TRBV30|TRBJ2-7|medium-sized
AWSVPMRTGLYEQY
>TRBV28|TRBJ1-4|few
ASRGQGGVEKLF
>TRBV5-4|TRBJ2-7|NA
ASSPSGEIWSYEQY
>TRBV6-6|TRBJ2-7|NA
ASRGSSGLIYEQY
>TRBV21-1|TRBJ1-5|few
ASPGGRGNQPQH
>TRBV19|TRBJ2-1|NA
ASSIGRGSDSYNEQF
>TRBV5-1|TRBJ2-1|NA
ASRGGRGDSYNEQF
>TRBV30|TRBJ2-3|NA
AWSSGRGTDTQY
>TRBV30|TRBJ2-1|NA
AWSVPGTNHYNEQF
>TRBV5-5|TRBJ1-2|NA
ASSLGGHWDGYT
>TRBV29-1|TRBJ2-3|NA
SVAPSGRTDTQY
>TRBV5-1|TRBJ2-7|few
ASSFSGRVY
>TRBV5-6|TRBJ1-5|NA
ASSLRDYNQPQH
>TRBV11-2|TRBJ1-1|NA
ASSFPQTGIAEAF
>TRBV2|TRBJ2-2|NA
ASSEMGGRTGELF
>TRBV3-1/TRBV3-2|TRBJ2-3|NA
ASSPAGGRAVTQY
>TRBV23-1|TRBJ1-3|once
ASSHRDSGNTIY
>TRBV28|TRBJ2-7|NA
ASSPPGEQY
>TRBV29-1|TRBJ2-3|once
SVDETRDTQY
>TRBV5-1|TRBJ2-1|NA
ASSLGLATTEQF
>TRBV10-3|TRBJ1-6|few
AISEPGQGAYNSPLH
>TRBV9|TRBJ2-7|NA
ARGEVSYEQY
>TRBV7-8|TRBJ2-3|once
ASSLWGETDTQY